This T cell receptor (beta chain) was captured by sequencing in a study of blood T cell repertoires in COVID-19. The repertoire was sequenced with immunoSEQ multiplex PCR; TCRdb's copy has only in-frame clones and lacks some. Of about 120,000 clones listed, 82% are singletons. CDR3 length: 14 residues. With 5 bases clipped from V and 9 bases from J, the junction kept 11 bases outside the gene matches. Germline CDR1 and CDR2: SGHNT and YENEEA. This clonotype originated in a woman in her 70s with acute or convalescent COVID-19. The chain combines TRBV11-3 with TRBJ1-1; 8 nucleotides align to TRBD1. Material for sequencing was peripheral blood. CDR3 sequence (DNA): TGTGCCAGCAGCCGAACGGGGACAGGAACCAAAGCTTTCTTT. It is translated as CASSRTGTGTKAFF.